This TCR beta chain was sequenced in a study of response to subunit inactivated influenza vaccine. Study-level results: Seasonal influenza vaccination, on each occasion, was suggested by the authors to recruit few new T cells.

This clonotype was observed a few times. The target antigen is unknown. TCRdb re-analysed the RT-PCR reads in MiXCR, keeping a single row per CDR3 protein. The table has hundreds of thousands of distinct CDR3 sequences, about 15% seen once. Deletions cut 3 bases from V and 2 bases from J, with 10 bases between. The germline V gene encodes CDR1 DFQATT and CDR2 SNEGSKA (reference sequence). This CDR3 is 13 amino acids long. The sequence came from a man between 45 and 60 years old who received an inactivated influenza vaccine. The starting material was PBMCs from blood, obtained 14 to 15 days before vaccination. The chain is built from TRBV20-1 and TRBJ2-5; perhaps D is TRBD1 or TRBD2 (5 bases each). CDR3 in amino acids: CSARGTPQETQYF. As DNA, the CDR3 is TGCAGTGCTAGGGGGACGCCGCAAGAGACCCAGTACTTC.